Listed below are T cell receptor beta chains from one sample, sequenced in a study of CXCR3-negative and CXCR3-positive naive CD8 T cells. TCRdb reprocessed the 5' RACE reads; each CDR3 protein has one entry and no DNA is given. Found here are 6,000 to 8,000 distinct CDR3 sequences; the top ten clones hold approximately 1.1%. Sequenced material: naive CXCR3- CD8+ T cells from blood. The source of these receptors is a human donor in good health. Some clones in this sample may be carry-over from other donors' samples. Each CDR3 is given with its conserved first and last residue. Each record gives: V gene, J gene, clone size, CDR3 protein. Expanded clones are given a class, and other clones once, few, many or no size at all.

TRBV4-1,TRBJ2-7,-,CASSPFRTGGVYEQYF
TRBV6-2/TRBV6-3,TRBJ2-7,-,CASSFLRETHEQYF
TRBV7-3,TRBJ1-6,medium-sized,CASSLTGTGDSPLHF
TRBV27,TRBJ2-1,-,CASRIAGGPNEQFF
TRBV29-1,TRBJ2-3,-,CSVEGTGYADTQYF
TRBV28,TRBJ2-3,-,CASSFGGADTQYF
TRBV29-1,TRBJ1-2,medium-sized,CSVAGQEENYGYTF
TRBV19,TRBJ2-1,medium-sized,CASTPWGAASSYNEQFF
TRBV29-1,TRBJ2-7,medium-sized,CSACRDGTYEQYF
TRBV3-1,TRBJ1-3,-,CASSPDRGPGNTIYF
TRBV28,TRBJ2-7,-,CASSRSGTATYEQYF
TRBV11-2,TRBJ1-4,medium-sized,CASRSGAKLFF
TRBV20-1,TRBJ2-1,medium-sized,CSLRERYHEQFF
TRBV27,TRBJ1-2,-,CASGALYGYTF
TRBV7-8,TRBJ1-2,-,CASSRRTPDESYTF
TRBV4-1,TRBJ2-2,-,CASSRGLAEAGELFF
TRBV20-1,TRBJ2-7,medium-sized,CSASRTRGSYYEQYF
TRBV5-1,TRBJ1-1,medium-sized,CASSFTQLNTEAFF
TRBV29-1,TRBJ1-2,medium-sized,CSVGGPHGEGQYGYTF
TRBV10-3,TRBJ1-2,-,CAINKASDSRRLNGYTF
TRBV20-1,TRBJ2-3,-,CSARNTDTQYF
TRBV7-3,TRBJ2-1,medium-sized,CASSLGDLSIDEQFF
TRBV20-1,TRBJ2-7,-,CSARGTGYEQYF
TRBV29-1,TRBJ2-2,medium-sized,CSVEQGNTGELFF
TRBV5-1,TRBJ2-3,-,CASSLAAGGNSDTQYF
TRBV11-3,TRBJ1-4,-,CASSKPPGQGREKLFF
TRBV2,TRBJ1-2,medium-sized,CASSEENTPYYGYTF
TRBV5-6,TRBJ2-1,-,CASSVGAVNEQFF
TRBV28,TRBJ2-3,medium-sized,CASSYTDTQYF
TRBV29-1,TRBJ2-2,-,CSVRTSGRADIPELFF
TRBV7-9,TRBJ1-1,-,CASSLVLGAPNTEAFF
TRBV9,TRBJ2-1,medium-sized,CASSPSSYNEQFF
TRBV7-8,TRBJ2-1,medium-sized,CASSFTGDEQFF
TRBV6-2/TRBV6-3,TRBJ1-1,-,CASSRTGGDTEAFF
TRBV7-3,TRBJ2-7,medium-sized,CASSLIREDNYEQYF
TRBV20-1,TRBJ2-7,medium-sized,CSASLGGDYEQYF
TRBV21-1,TRBJ2-1,-,CASSCRDRYNEQFF